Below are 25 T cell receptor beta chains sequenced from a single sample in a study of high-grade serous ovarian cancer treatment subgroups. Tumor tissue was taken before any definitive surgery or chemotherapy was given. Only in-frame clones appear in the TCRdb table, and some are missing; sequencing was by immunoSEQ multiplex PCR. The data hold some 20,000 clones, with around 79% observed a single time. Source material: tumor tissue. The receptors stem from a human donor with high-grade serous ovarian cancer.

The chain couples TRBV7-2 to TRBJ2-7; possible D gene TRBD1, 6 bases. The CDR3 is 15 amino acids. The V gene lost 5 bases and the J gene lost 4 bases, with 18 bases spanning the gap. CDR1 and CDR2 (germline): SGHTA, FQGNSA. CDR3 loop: CASSVGGVGGYEQYF. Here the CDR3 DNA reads TGTGCCAGCAGCGTGGGCGGTGTAGGGGGATACGAGCAGTACTTC. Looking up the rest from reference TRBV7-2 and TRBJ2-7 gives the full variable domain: GAGVSQSPSNKVTEKGKDVELRCDPISGHTALYWYRQSLGQGLEFLIYFQGNSAPDKSGLPSDRFSAERTGGSVSTLTIQRTQQEDSAVYLCASSVGGVGGYEQYFGPGTRLTVT.

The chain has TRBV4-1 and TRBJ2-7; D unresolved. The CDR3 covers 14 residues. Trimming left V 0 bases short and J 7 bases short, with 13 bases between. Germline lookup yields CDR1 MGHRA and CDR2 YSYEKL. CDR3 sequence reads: CASSQDGPLGEQYF. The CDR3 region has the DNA TGCGCCAGCAGCCAAGATGGGCCCCTAGGAGAGCAGTACTTC.

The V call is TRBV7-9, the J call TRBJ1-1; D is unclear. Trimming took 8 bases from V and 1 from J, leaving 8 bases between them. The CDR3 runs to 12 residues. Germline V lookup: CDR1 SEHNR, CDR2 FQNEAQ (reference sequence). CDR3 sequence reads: CASCWENTEAFF. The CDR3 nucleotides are TGTGCCAGCTGTTGGGAGAACACTGAAGCTTTCTTT. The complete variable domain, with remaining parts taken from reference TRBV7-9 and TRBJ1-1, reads DTGVSQNPRHKITKRGQNVTFRCDPISEHNRLYWYRQTLGQGPEFLTYFQNEAQLEKSRLLSDRFSAERPKGSFSTLEIQRTEQGDSAMYLCASCWENTEAFFGQGTRLTVV.

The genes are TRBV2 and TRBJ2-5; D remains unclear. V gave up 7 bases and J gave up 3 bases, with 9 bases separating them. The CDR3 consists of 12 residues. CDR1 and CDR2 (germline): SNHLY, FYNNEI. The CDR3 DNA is TGTGCCAGCACCGGCAGCAAAGAGACCCAGTACTTC. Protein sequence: CASTGSKETQYF.

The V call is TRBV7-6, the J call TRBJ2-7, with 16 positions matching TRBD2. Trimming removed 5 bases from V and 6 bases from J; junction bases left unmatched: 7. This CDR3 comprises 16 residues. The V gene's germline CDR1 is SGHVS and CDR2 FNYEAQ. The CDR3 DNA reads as TGTGCCAGCAGCGCGGGACTAGCGGGAGGGCCTTCCGAGCAGTACTTC. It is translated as CASSAGLAGGPSEQYF.

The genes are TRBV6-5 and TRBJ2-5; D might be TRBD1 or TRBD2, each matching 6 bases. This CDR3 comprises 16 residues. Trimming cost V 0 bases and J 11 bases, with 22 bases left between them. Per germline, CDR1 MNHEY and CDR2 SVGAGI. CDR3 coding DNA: TGTGCCAGCAGTTACTCGGGATCCGGGGGCGCGAGTGGGCAGTACTTC. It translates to CASSYSGSGGASGQYF.

CDR3 sequence: CASSTDRASYEQYF. In DNA form, the CDR3 reads TGTGCCAGCAGTACCGACAGGGCCTCCTACGAGCAGTACTTC. This chain connects TRBV2 to TRBJ2-5, with 7 bases that match TRBD1. The J call may be wrong; the DNA end is better matched by TRBJ2-7. CDR3 length equals 14 residues. Germline lookup yields CDR1 SNHLY and CDR2 FYNNEI.

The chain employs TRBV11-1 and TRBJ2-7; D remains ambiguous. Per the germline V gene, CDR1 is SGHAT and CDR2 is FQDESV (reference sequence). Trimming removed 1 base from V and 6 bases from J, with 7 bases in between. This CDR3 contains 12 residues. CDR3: CASSLGSFEQYF. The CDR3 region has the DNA TGTGCCAGCAGCTTAGGTAGTTTCGAGCAGTACTTC.

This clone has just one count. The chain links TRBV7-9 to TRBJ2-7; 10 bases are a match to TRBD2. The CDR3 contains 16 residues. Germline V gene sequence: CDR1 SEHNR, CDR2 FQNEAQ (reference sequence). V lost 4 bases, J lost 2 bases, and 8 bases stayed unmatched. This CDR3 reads CASSSYGLADTYEQYF. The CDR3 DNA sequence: TGTGCCAGCAGCTCCTACGGACTAGCGGATACCTACGAGCAGTACTTC.

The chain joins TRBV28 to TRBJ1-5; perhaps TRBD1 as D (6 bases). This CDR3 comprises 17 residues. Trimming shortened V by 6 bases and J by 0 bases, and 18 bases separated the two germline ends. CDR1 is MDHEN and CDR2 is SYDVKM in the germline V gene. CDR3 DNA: TGTGCCAGCAGCACCCGGGGGCTGTTTGTTAGCAATCAGCCCCAGCATTTT. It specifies CASSTRGLFVSNQPQHF.

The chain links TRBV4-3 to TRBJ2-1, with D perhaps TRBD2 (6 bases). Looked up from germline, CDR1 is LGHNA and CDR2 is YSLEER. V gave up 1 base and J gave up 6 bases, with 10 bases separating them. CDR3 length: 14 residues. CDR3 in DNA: TGCGCCAGCAGCCAAGTAACCGGGGGCAATGAGCAGTTCTTC. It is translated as CASSQVTGGNEQFF.

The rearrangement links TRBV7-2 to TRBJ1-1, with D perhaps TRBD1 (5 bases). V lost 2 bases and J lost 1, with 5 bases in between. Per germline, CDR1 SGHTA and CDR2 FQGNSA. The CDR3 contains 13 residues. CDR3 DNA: TGTGCCAGCAGCTTACAGGGGAACACTGAAGCTTTCTTT. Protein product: CASSLQGNTEAFF.

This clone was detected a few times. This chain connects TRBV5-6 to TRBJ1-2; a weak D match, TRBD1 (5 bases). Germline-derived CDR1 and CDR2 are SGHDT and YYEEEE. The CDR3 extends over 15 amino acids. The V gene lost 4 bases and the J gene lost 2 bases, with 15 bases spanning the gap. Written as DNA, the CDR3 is TGTGCCAGCAGCCCCGGCCGGGGGACCAACTATGGCTACACCTTC. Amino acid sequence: CASSPGRGTNYGYTF. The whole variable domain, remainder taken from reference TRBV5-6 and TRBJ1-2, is DAGVTQSPTHLIKTRGQQVTLRCSPKSGHDTVSWYQQALGQGPQFIFQYYEEEERQRGNFPDRFSGHQFPNYSSELNVNALLLGDSALYLCASSPGRGTNYGYTFGSGTRLTVV.

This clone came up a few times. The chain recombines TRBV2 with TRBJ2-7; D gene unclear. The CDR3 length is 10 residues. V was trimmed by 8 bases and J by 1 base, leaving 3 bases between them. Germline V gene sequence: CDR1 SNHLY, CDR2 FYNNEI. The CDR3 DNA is TGTGCCAGCGCATCCTACGAGCAGTACTTC. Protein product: CASASYEQYF. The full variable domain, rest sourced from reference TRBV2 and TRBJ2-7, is EPEVTQTPSHQVTQMGQEVILRCVPISNHLYFYWYRQILGQKVEFLVSFYNNEISEKSEIFDDQFSVERPDGSNFTLKIRSTKLEDSAMYFCASASYEQYFGPGTRLTVT.

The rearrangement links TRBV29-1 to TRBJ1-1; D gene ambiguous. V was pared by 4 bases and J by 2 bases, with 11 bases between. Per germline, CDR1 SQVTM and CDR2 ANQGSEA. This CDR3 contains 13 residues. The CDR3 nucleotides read TGCAGCGTTGCCCCGGAATTTAACACTGAAGCTTTCTTT. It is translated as CSVAPEFNTEAFF.

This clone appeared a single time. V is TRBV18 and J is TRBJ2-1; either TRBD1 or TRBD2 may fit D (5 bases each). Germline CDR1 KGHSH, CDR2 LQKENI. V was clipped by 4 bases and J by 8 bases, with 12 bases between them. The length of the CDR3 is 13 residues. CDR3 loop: CASSLSRDDEQFF. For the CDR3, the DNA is TGTGCCAGCTCACTCTCCCGGGACGATGAGCAGTTCTTC.

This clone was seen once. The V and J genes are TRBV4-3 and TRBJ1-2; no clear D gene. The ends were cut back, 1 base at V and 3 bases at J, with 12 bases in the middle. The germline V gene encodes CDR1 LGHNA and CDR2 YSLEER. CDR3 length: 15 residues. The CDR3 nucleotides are TGCGCCAGCAGCCAAGGAGAGGGTCGGGACTATGGCTACACCTTC. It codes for CASSQGEGRDYGYTF.

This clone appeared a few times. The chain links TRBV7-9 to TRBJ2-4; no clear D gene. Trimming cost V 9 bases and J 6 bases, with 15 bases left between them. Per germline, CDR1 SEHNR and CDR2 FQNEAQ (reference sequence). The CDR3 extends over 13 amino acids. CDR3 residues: CASLPKLGNIQYF. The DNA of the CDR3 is TGTGCCAGTTTGCCCAAGTTGGGAAACATTCAGTACTTC. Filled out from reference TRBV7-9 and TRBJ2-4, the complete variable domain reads DTGVSQNPRHKITKRGQNVTFRCDPISEHNRLYWYRQTLGQGPEFLTYFQNEAQLEKSRLLSDRFSAERPKGSFSTLEIQRTEQGDSAMYLCASLPKLGNIQYFGAGTRLSVL.

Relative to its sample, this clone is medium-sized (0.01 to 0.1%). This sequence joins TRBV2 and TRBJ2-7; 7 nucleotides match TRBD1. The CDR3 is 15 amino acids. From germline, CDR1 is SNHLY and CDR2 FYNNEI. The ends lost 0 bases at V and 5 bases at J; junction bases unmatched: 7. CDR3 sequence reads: CASSEAHRGRDEQYF. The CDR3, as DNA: TGTGCCAGCAGTGAAGCGCATAGGGGGCGCGACGAGCAGTACTTC.

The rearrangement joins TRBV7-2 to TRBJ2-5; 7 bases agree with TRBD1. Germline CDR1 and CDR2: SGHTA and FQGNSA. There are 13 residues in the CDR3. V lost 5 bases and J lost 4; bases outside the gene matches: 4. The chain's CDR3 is CASSATGLETQYF. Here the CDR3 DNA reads TGTGCCAGCAGCGCGACAGGGCTAGAGACCCAGTACTTC.

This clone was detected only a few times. The CDR3 region has the DNA TGTGCCAGTAGTGTCCGCGGCCAGGGCACAGATACGCAGTATTTT. It is translated as CASSVRGQGTDTQYF. This chain links TRBV19 with TRBJ2-3; D gene unclear. Per germline, CDR1 LNHDA and CDR2 SQIVND (reference sequence). Trimming took off 5 bases at V and 1 base at J, with 13 bases between the two ends. The CDR3 runs to 15 residues.

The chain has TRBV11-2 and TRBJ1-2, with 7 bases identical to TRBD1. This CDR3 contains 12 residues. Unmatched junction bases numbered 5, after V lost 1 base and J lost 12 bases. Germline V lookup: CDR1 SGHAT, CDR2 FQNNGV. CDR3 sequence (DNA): TGTGCCAGCAGCTTAGTGAGGGGGACAGACACCTTC. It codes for CASSLVRGTDTF.

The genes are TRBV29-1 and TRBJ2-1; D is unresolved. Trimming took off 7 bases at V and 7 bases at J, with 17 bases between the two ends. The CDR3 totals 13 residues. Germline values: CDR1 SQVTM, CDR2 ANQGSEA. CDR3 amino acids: CSATRRVGNEQFF. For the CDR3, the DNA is TGCAGCGCCACCCGCCGTGTTGGAAATGAGCAGTTCTTC.

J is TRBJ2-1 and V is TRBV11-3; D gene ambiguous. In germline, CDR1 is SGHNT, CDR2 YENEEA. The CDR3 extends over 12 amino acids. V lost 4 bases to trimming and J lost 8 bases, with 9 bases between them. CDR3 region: CASSSQEYEQFF. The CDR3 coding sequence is TGTGCCAGCAGCTCCCAGGAGTATGAGCAGTTCTTC. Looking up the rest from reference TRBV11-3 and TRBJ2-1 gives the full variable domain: EAGVVQSPRYKIIEKKQPVAFWCNPISGHNTLYWYLQNLGQGPELLIRYENEEAVDDSQLPKDRFSAERLKGVDSTLKIQPAELGDSAVYLCASSSQEYEQFFGPGTRLTVL.

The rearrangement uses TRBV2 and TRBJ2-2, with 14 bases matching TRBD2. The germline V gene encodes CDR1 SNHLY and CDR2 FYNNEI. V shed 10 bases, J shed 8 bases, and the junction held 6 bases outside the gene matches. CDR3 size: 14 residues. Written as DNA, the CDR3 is TGTGCCACTAGACTAGCGGGAGGGGCTGGGGAGCTGTTTTTT. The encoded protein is CATRLAGGAGELFF. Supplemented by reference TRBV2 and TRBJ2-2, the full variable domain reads EPEVTQTPSHQVTQMGQEVILRCVPISNHLYFYWYRQILGQKVEFLVSFYNNEISEKSEIFDDQFSVERPDGSNFTLKIRSTKLEDSAMYFCATRLAGGAGELFFGEGSRLTVL.